This passage covers 2 T cell receptor beta chains from one sample sequenced in a study of control samples from healthy donors and cancer patients (dated by TCRdb to 2018 to 2020). Libraries were constructed by the immunoSEQ multiplex PCR assay. TCRdb provides this immuneACCESS table in a form limited to in-frame rearrangements. Some clones are lacking; in checked studies, under half of them reflect an unresolved V gene, and why the rest are absent is not known. The table for this sample lists 90,000 to 100,000 clones; approximately 90% of them were counted only once. The top ten clonotypes cover over 3% of the sample. Sequencing input: blood. These receptors were obtained from a woman aged 18-35 years in good health.

This clone was recorded once. The chain carries TRBV5-1 and TRBJ2-4; D possibly corresponds to TRBD1 (5 bases). CDR3 length equals 14 residues. CDR1 and CDR2 from the germline V gene are SGHRS and YFSETQ. Trimming pared 4 bases from V and 0 bases from J, leaving 8 bases between. CDR3 residues: CASSTTGAKNIQYF. The CDR3 DNA follows: TGCGCCAGCAGCACTACAGGAGCCAAAAACATTCAGTACTTC.

This rearrangement joins TRBV24-1 to TRBJ2-1; 13 bases match TRBD2. The V and J ends lost 5 bases and 7 bases, in that order; junction bases with no gene match: 7. The germline V gene encodes CDR1 KGHDR and CDR2 SFDVKD. CDR3 length equals 16 residues. The CDR3 sequence: CATSALLAGGPNEQFF. As DNA, the CDR3 is TGTGCCACCAGTGCCCTACTAGCGGGGGGGCCGAATGAGCAGTTCTTC.